This is a list of T cell receptor beta chains from one sample in a study of T cell responses to AZD1222 COVID-19 vaccine. Assay used: immunoSEQ multiplex PCR; TCRdb lists only in-frame clones, some missing. In the table there are over 60,000 clones, roughly 80% of which are singletons. Sequences were derived from peripheral blood, sampled 28 days after the second AZD1222 dose. The receptor set was obtained from an adult who received the AZD1222 COVID-19 vaccine. Both conserved end residues are part of each CDR3.

v_call	j_call	cdr3_aa
TRBV7-9	TRBJ1-6	CASSTTLSNSPLHF
TRBV10-3	TRBJ1-1	CAIRYRGRAFF
TRBV5-8	TRBJ2-7	CASSLRDRGPWSSYEQYF
TRBV7-2	TRBJ1-2	CASRLRTAVNYGYTF
TRBV3-1/TRBV3-2	TRBJ2-2	CASSQDGLGQGWNDGELFF
TRBV3-1/TRBV3-2	TRBJ2-7	CASSHPIRSYEQYF
TRBV5-1	TRBJ2-3	CASSSRTGDTDTQYF
TRBV5-4	TRBJ2-5	CASSLRHTQETQYF
TRBV12-5	TRBJ2-3	CASGLGQGTDTQYF
TRBV29-1	TRBJ1-2	CSVEVSQGRRLNYGYTF
TRBV21-1	TRBJ1-5	CASTRRTGQDQPQHF
TRBV6-5	TRBJ1-2	CASSWGTGGNIRGYTF
TRBV19	TRBJ1-5	CASSPPGTGVPPQHF
TRBV6-6	TRBJ2-7	CASSHISLWLAGKRKDYEQYF
TRBV7-9	TRBJ2-5	CASSLGARAQETQYF
TRBV29-1	TRBJ1-2	CSAATGTNYGYTF
TRBV3-1/TRBV3-2	TRBJ1-1	CASSRTGENTEAFF
TRBV30	TRBJ1-5	CAWSPGSNQPQHF
TRBV5-1	TRBJ1-5	CASSPTGGDSNQPQHF
TRBV2	TRBJ1-5	CASSEVRASNQPQHF
TRBV23-1	TRBJ1-5	CASSQCRGFLSNQPQHF
TRBV29-1	TRBJ1-2	CSVGNIGAIDYGYTF
TRBV6-5	TRBJ1-5	CASSRQGHQPQHF
TRBV7-9	TRBJ2-7	CASSLDAGGQSDEQYF
TRBV5-1	TRBJ1-6	CASSSRQGNSPLHF
TRBV7-6	TRBJ2-7	CASSLAPQDRAAEQYF
TRBV11-2	TRBJ2-7	CASNSVGTSAYEQYF
TRBV30	TRBJ2-1	CASLLAGTLNEQFF